One and the same sample provided the 28 T cell receptor beta chains below, sequenced in a study of human T cells and chemical hapten exposure. Time point described: patch test 2, 6 weeks after DPC sensitization. Described treatment: therapeutic diphenylcyclopropenone sensitization with weekly scalp DPC. TCRdb processed the RACE reads anew with MiXCR; each CDR3 protein has one entry. The sample lists about 140,000 distinct CDR3 sequences; approximately 10% were seen once. Material: whole blood, obtained in connection with sensitization to the hapten diphenylcyclopropenone (DPC). These receptors came from a woman aged 50 to 65 with alopecia areata. Some clones in this sample may be carry-over from other donors' samples.

This clonotype was recorded a few times. The chain has TRBV28 and TRBJ1-3; D perhaps matches TRBD1 (6 bases). V was cut by 5 bases and J by 1 base, with 9 bases left in between. The CDR3 covers 14 residues. Germline V gives CDR1 MDHEN, CDR2 SYDVKM. The CDR3 nucleotides are TGTGCCAGCAGTCCGGGGGCTTCTGGAAACACCATATATTTT. The encoded protein is CASSPGASGNTIYF.

This clonotype was counted between two and nine times. The chain is built from TRBV2 and TRBJ2-7, with 7 bases identical to TRBD2. In germline, CDR1 is SNHLY, CDR2 FYNNEI. J was trimmed by 2 bases and V by 6 bases; bases with no gene match: 7. The CDR3 is 14 residues long. CDR3 DNA: TGTGCCAGCAGGGAAAGCGGGGCCACCTACGAGCAGTACTTC. Translating gives CASRESGATYEQYF.

Regarding this clonotype: Likely a read error: the CDR3 ends without its conserved phenylalanine or tryptophan. V and J are TRBV11-2 and TRBJ2-4, with 11 bases aligning to TRBD1. The CDR3 sequence is 14 residues long. Germline-derived CDR1 and CDR2 are SGHAT and FQNNGV. J lost 7 bases, V lost 5 bases, and 4 bases had no gene match. This chain's CDR3 is CASSRTGGGNIQYL. CDR3 in DNA: TGTGCCAGCAGCAGGACAGGGGGCGGCAACATTCAGTACTTA.

The chain uses TRBV7-8 and TRBJ1-2; D is perhaps TRBD1 (5 bases). CDR1 and CDR2 (germline): SGHVS, FQNEAQ. Trimming shortened V by 1 base and J by 4 bases, and 7 bases separated the two germline ends. The CDR3 is made up of 13 amino acids. The CDR3 protein is CASSLDRRYGYTF. The CDR3 nucleotides read TGTGCCAGCAGCTTAGACAGGCGCTATGGCTACACCTTC.

There are many counts of this clonotype. V and J are TRBV5-1 and TRBJ2-1, with TRBD2 identical over 7 bases. The germline V gene has CDR1 SGHRS and CDR2 YFSETQ. The CDR3 runs to 12 residues. Germline trimming cut 6 bases from V and 7 bases from J; bases unmatched to any gene: 4. CDR3 loop: CASKAGRNEQFF. As DNA, the CDR3 is TGCGCCAGCAAAGCGGGACGGAATGAGCAGTTCTTC. The variable domain in full, completed from reference TRBV5-1 and TRBJ2-1, reads KAGVTQTPRYLIKTRGQQVTLSCSPISGHRSVSWYQQTPGQGLQFLFEYFSETQRNKGNFPGRFSGRQFSNSRSEMNVSTLELGDSALYLCASKAGRNEQFFGPGTRLTVL.

This clonotype was found a few times. Relative to the germline gene, one junction end is altered; a read error may explain this. The chain uses TRBV12-3 or TRBV12-4 and TRBJ1-1; perhaps TRBD1 as D (5 bases). There are 15 residues in the CDR3. DNA for the CDR3: TGTACCAGCAGTTTAGGCCCCGGGGGGATTACTGAAGCTTTCTTT. This encodes CTSSLGPGGITEAFF.

This clonotype was found many times. The rearrangement uses TRBV21-1 and TRBJ2-7; TRBD1, as called in the table, went unchecked against the DNA. TRBV21-1 is flagged as a pseudogene. This CDR3 has 13 residues. CDR3 DNA sequence: TGTGCCAGCAGCAAAGCGGACAGCTACGAGCAGTACTTC. The encoded protein is CASSKADSYEQYF.

The V gene is TRBV20-1, the J gene TRBJ2-7; weak D call: TRBD1 (6 bases). Trimming left V 0 bases short and J 5 bases short, with 11 bases between. Looked up from germline, CDR1 is DFQATT and CDR2 is SNEGSKA (reference sequence). CDR3 length: 13 residues. The CDR3 DNA is TGCAGTGCTAGAGATGTCAGGGGAAACGAGCAGTACTTC. Residues: CSARDVRGNEQYF.

This clonotype has a count of ten or more. This chain uses TRBV20-1 with TRBJ1-5, with 7 bases matching TRBD1. CDR3 size: 14 residues. The J segment lost 7 bases and the V segment lost 1 base, leaving 7 bases of the junction unmatched. Per germline, CDR1 DFQATT and CDR2 SNEGSKA (reference sequence). The CDR3, as DNA: TGCAGTGCTAGAGGGCAGGGGGACTACCAGCCCCAGCATTTT. Encoded protein: CSARGQGDYQPQHF.

This clonotype was seen at least ten times. The CDR3 bases are TGTGCCAGCAGCTTTTCTACGACGGAGACCCAGTACTTC. It codes for CASSFSTTETQYF. V is TRBV7-3 and J is TRBJ2-5; D unclear. The CDR3 has 13 amino acids. V lost 3 bases and J 5 bases, leaving 10 bases between the germline ends. Germline V gene sequence: CDR1 SGHTA, CDR2 FQGTGA.

This clonotype was seen a handful of times. This CDR3 is CSAREEPTGELFF. The CDR3, as DNA: TGCAGTGCTAGAGAGGAGCCGACCGGGGAGCTGTTTTTT. V gene TRBV20-1 combines with J gene TRBJ2-2; D ambiguous. Germline V CDR1 and CDR2: DFQATT, SNEGSKA (reference sequence). With 0 bases removed from V and 5 bases from J, the gap between germline ends came to 7 bases. The CDR3 totals 13 residues.

As to this clonotype: A read error may explain this, as a much larger clone is one base away. The chain links TRBV3-1 to TRBJ1-6; D not resolved. The germline V and J ends were trimmed by 2 bases and 7 bases, with 9 bases remaining between them. This CDR3 contains 14 residues. The germline V gene has CDR1 LGHDT and CDR2 YNNKEL (reference sequence). CDR3 in amino acids: CASSQMHGNSPLHF. In nucleotides, the CDR3 is TGTGCCAGCAGCCAAATGCATGGGAATTCACCCCTCCACTTT.

There are a few counts of this clonotype. This sequence joins TRBV20-1 and TRBJ2-3; 8 nucleotides line up with TRBD2. Looked up from germline, CDR1 is DFQATT and CDR2 is SNEGSKA (reference sequence). Losses at the gene ends were 4 bases for V and 3 bases for J; bases not matched to a gene: 12. There are 16 residues in the CDR3. The CDR3 is CSAKSGREWGTDTQYF. The CDR3 bases are TGCAGTGCTAAAAGCGGGAGAGAGTGGGGGACAGATACGCAGTATTTT.

V and J are TRBV29-1 and TRBJ1-1; D is unclear. The CDR3 has 11 residues. Germline loops: CDR1 SQVTM, CDR2 ANQGSEA. V was clipped by 0 bases and J by 10 bases, with 9 bases between them. CDR3 DNA sequence: TGCAGCGTTGAAGATCCCCGGACAGCTTTCTTT. It translates to CSVEDPRTAFF. Variable domain in full (rest from reference TRBV29-1 and TRBJ1-1): SAVISQKPSRDICQRGTSLTIQCQVDSQVTMMFWYRQQPGQSLTLIATANQGSEATYESGFVIDKFPISRPNLTFSTLTVSNMSPEDSSIYLCSVEDPRTAFFGQGTRLTVV.

There are many counts of this clonotype. The chain combines TRBV24-1 with TRBJ2-5; no reliable D call. CDR3 length: 13 amino acids. Trimming pared 9 bases from V and 9 bases from J, leaving 19 bases between. Germline V gives CDR1 KGHDR, CDR2 SFDVKD. The CDR3 is CATQNTAGRAQYF. DNA of the CDR3: TGTGCCACCCAAAACACCGCCGGAAGGGCCCAGTACTTC.

This clonotype has more than one count but fewer than ten. The chain joins TRBV7-9 to TRBJ2-7; D uncertain. The V end was cut by 9 bases, the J end by 4 bases, with 10 bases between. The CDR3 is 11 amino acids. Looked up from germline, CDR1 is SEHNR and CDR2 is FQNEAQ (reference sequence). The CDR3: CASSGWYEQYF. The CDR3 DNA reads TGTGCCAGTTCCGGATGGTACGAGCAGTACTTC. Based on the CDR3 plus reference TRBV7-9 and TRBJ2-7, the full variable domain is DTGVSQNPRHKITKRGQNVTFRCDPISEHNRLYWYRQTLGQGPEFLTYFQNEAQLEKSRLLSDRFSAERPKGSFSTLEIQRTEQGDSAMYLCASSGWYEQYFGPGTRLTVT.

This clonotype was observed many times. The chain is built from TRBV10-2 and TRBJ1-2; no definite D call. The CDR3 contains 14 residues. From germline, CDR1 is WSHSY and CDR2 SAAADI. Trimming removed 2 bases at V and 3 bases at J, with 10 bases between. CDR3 sequence (DNA): TGCGCCAGCAGTGAGAGTGGAGGGTACTATGGCTACACCTTC. This translates into CASSESGGYYGYTF.

This chain uses TRBV7-2 with TRBJ2-1; 12 nucleotides agree with TRBD2. The V and J ends lost 5 bases and 2 bases, in that order; junction bases with no gene match: 1. Germline values: CDR1 SGHTA, CDR2 FQGNSA. The CDR3 consists of 15 residues. CDR3 amino acids: CASSPSGGAYNEQFF. The CDR3 DNA is TGTGCCAGCAGCCCTAGCGGGGGGGCCTACAATGAGCAGTTCTTC.

The chain joins TRBV29-1 to TRBJ2-7; TRBD1 matches 7 bases. Germline V gene lookup returns CDR1 SQVTM and CDR2 ANQGSEA. This CDR3 comprises 12 residues. J gave up 5 bases and V 7 bases, and 8 bases lay outside the gene matches. CDR3 sequence reads: CSGRVQGDEQYF. The DNA for the CDR3 is TGCAGCGGTCGAGTGCAGGGGGACGAGCAGTACTTC.

This chain links TRBV5-4 with TRBJ2-1; 7 bases fit TRBD2. Losses at the gene ends were 0 bases for V and 3 bases for J; bases not matched to a gene: 6. The V gene's germline CDR1 is SGHNT and CDR2 YYREEE (reference sequence). This CDR3 is 16 amino acids long. The CDR3 sequence: CASSLGQRGSYNEQFF. The CDR3 region has the DNA TGTGCCAGCAGCTTGGGTCAGCGGGGAAGCTACAATGAGCAGTTCTTC.

This clonotype was observed at least ten times. The chain recombines TRBV10-3 with TRBJ2-1; D is perhaps TRBD1 or TRBD2 (5 bases each). CDR1 ENHRY and CDR2 SYGVKD come from the germline V gene. This CDR3 contains 15 residues. Trimming pared 2 bases from V and 0 bases from J, leaving 8 bases between. CDR3 coding DNA: TGTGCCATCAGTGAGGGGGGTAGCTCCTACAATGAGCAGTTCTTC. This gives the protein CAISEGGSSYNEQFF.

The V gene is TRBV20-1, the J gene TRBJ2-1, with 8 bases lining up with TRBD2. Germline trimming cut 0 bases from V and 4 bases from J; bases unmatched to any gene: 5. Germline V gene data show CDR1 as DFQATT and CDR2 as SNEGSKA (reference sequence). The CDR3 has 15 residues. CDR3 DNA sequence: TGCAGTGCTAGAGATTCAGCTAGCGGGTACAATGAGCAGTTCTTC. It specifies CSARDSASGYNEQFF.

This clonotype was picked up many times. The chain uses TRBV6-4 and TRBJ2-1; 7 nucleotides line up with TRBD2. The germline V gene encodes CDR1 MRHNA and CDR2 SNTAGT. CDR3 length: 15 amino acids. V shed 4 bases, J shed 6 bases, and the junction held 9 bases outside the gene matches. Here the CDR3 reads CASSAREALLNEQFF. CDR3 coding DNA: TGTGCCAGCAGTGCTCGGGAGGCCCTCCTCAATGAGCAGTTCTTC.

This rearrangement joins TRBV21-1 to TRBJ2-5; TRBD2 is taken as the D call from the table, unchecked against the DNA. TRBV21-1 is labeled a pseudogene. The CDR3 has 14 residues. CDR3 loop: CASSKAGLKETQYF. In DNA, the CDR3 is TGTGCCAGCAGCAAAGCGGGACTAAAAGAGACCCAGTACTTC.

The chain joins TRBV5-3 to TRBJ2-7; possible D gene TRBD2, 6 bases. TRBV5-3 is an ORF, with its function uncertain. The CDR3 contains 14 residues. The ends were cut back, 2 bases at V and 5 bases at J, with 14 bases in the middle. The DNA for the CDR3 is TGTGCCAGAAGCTTAGAGACTAGGCTTGACGAGCAGTACTTC. The encoded protein is CARSLETRLDEQYF.

The rearrangement uses TRBV14 and TRBJ1-6; D is uncertain. CDR1 and CDR2 from the germline V gene are SGHDN and FVKESK. The V gene lost 6 bases and the J gene lost 7 bases, with 13 bases spanning the gap. The CDR3 totals 14 residues. The CDR3 coding sequence is TGTGCCAGCAGTCAACCCCAAGGAAATTCACCCCTCCACTTT. It encodes CASSQPQGNSPLHF.

This clonotype was observed many times. The V and J genes are TRBV5-4 and TRBJ2-7; 9 bases are a match to TRBD2. This CDR3 is built from 15 residues. Germline V gives CDR1 SGHNT, CDR2 YYREEE (reference sequence). The V and J ends lost 0 bases and 6 bases, in that order; junction bases with no gene match: 7. The CDR3 nucleotides are TGTGCCAGCAGCTTGGCGGTAGCGGGGGTCTCCGAGCAGTACTTC. Amino acid sequence: CASSLAVAGVSEQYF.

This clonotype was counted at least ten times. The gene calls are TRBV6-6 and TRBJ2-2; no clear D gene. The length of the CDR3 is 12 residues. With 6 bases removed from V and 2 bases from J, the gap between germline ends came to 4 bases. Germline lookup yields CDR1 MNHNY and CDR2 SVGAGI (reference sequence). CDR3 in amino acids: CASSFNTGELFF. The CDR3 region has the DNA TGTGCCAGCAGCTTCAACACCGGGGAGCTGTTTTTT.